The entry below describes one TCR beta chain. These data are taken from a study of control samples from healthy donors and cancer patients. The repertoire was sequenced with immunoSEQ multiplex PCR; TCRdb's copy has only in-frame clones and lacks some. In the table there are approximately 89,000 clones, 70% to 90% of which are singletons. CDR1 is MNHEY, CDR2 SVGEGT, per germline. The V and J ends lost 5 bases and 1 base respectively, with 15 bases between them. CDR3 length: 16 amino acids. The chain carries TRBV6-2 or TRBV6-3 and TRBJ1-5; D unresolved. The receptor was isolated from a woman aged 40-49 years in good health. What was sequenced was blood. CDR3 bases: TGTGCCAGCAGTGTCAACCCCGGGAGAAGCAATCAGCCCCAGCATTTT. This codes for CASSVNPGRSNQPQHF.